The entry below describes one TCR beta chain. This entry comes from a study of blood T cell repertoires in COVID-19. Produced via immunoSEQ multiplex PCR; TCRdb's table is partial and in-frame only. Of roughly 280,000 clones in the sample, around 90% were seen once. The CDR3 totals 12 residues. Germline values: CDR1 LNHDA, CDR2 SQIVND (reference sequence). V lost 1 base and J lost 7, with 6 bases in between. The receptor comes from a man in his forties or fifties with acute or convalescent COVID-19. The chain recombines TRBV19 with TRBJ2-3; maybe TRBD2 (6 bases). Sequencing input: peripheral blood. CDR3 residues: CASSIGGNTQYF. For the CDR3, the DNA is TGTGCCAGTAGTATAGGCGGGAATACGCAGTATTTT.